The clone carrying this T cell receptor (beta chain) was detected many times. Its antigen is unknown. Unique molecular identifiers were incorporated into the prepared TCRbeta library. MiXCR, applied by TCRdb to the PCR reads, yields one record per CDR3 protein. This table has 44,000 or so distinct CDR3 sequences, around a tenth appearing once. These data originate in a study of T-cell reconstitution after alpha-beta-depleted transplantation in children. Study-wide findings and caveats: A year had passed since transplant, and T-cell counts and diversity by then came mostly from newly produced T cells. Approximately two months post-transplant, alpha-beta T cells reportedly originated from several hundred expanded graft clones.

Per germline, CDR1 DFQATT and CDR2 SNEGSKA (reference sequence). V shed 6 bases and J 4 bases; nucleotides not matched to a gene: 12. The CDR3 is made up of 16 amino acids. This sequence joins TRBV20-1 and TRBJ2-3; 11 bases match TRBD2. The source was PBMCs, mostly from graft donor cells, collected 60 days after TCRalphabeta/CD19-depleted stem cell transplant. The receptor was isolated from a male patient under 10 years old who had a stem cell transplant for chronic granulomatous disease, so the T cells may come from the graft donor. CDR3 DNA sequence: TGCAGTGCCTCAGGCATAGCGGGAGGGCGCCCAGATACGCAGTATTTT. Amino acids: CSASGIAGGRPDTQYF.